This TCR beta chain derives from a study of blood T cell repertoires in COVID-19. The CDR3 length is 20 residues. Enrolment of Seattle patients took place during active infection, and they were followed longitudinally. In the source study's methods: Amplified reference gene primers provided the basis for estimating nucleated cell counts. Produced via immunoSEQ multiplex PCR; TCRdb's table is partial and in-frame only. The V and J calls and clone size were taken over from that table, and D and trimming were inferred from the DNA. The sample lists approximately 110,000 clones; roughly 90% were seen once.

The chain uses TRBV12-2 and TRBJ2-2; the table assigns TRBD2, which was not confirmed against the DNA. TRBV12-2 is annotated as a pseudogene. The sequence came from a man aged 50-59 years with COVID-19, enrolled during active disease. The sequenced sample consisted of peripheral blood. CDR3 amino acids: CASRLGGTGSMGGHTGELFF. The CDR3, as DNA: TGTGCAAGTCGCTTAGGCGGGACTGGGTCTATGGGGGGGCACACCGGGGAGCTGTTTTTT.